This TCR beta chain was captured in a study of cytomegalovirus exposure and HLA in healthy donors. The PCR ran on 60 Vbeta and 13 Jbeta primers. The method was immunoSEQ multiplex PCR; TCRdb's version includes in-frame clones alone and lacks a portion of them. Of about 160,000 clones in the sample, about three quarters were seen once. As for this clone: Antigen specificity is unknown.

Overall study results and limits: Follow-up analysis seemed to connect common viral pathogens with several of the most significant clusters identified. In a later analysis, an Asian-associated ancestry cluster reportedly showed fewer N-insertions than the approximately 700-donor mean. Most TCRs appeared rarely, but some public TCRs recurred in many donors.

Losses at the gene ends were 2 bases for V and 5 bases for J; bases not matched to a gene: 8. The CDR3 contains 16 residues. The germline V gene has CDR1 SGHAT and CDR2 FQDESV (reference sequence). The sequence derives from a female donor in good health and CMV-seronegative. V usage is TRBV11-1 and J usage is TRBJ2-5; 10 bases line up with TRBD2. What was sequenced was PBMCs. The CDR3 loop reads CASSLRVAGGPETQYF. As DNA, the CDR3 is TGTGCCAGCAGCTTAAGGGTAGCGGGGGGCCCGGAGACCCAGTACTTC.